The rows below give T cell receptor beta chains drawn from one sample of a study of blood T cell repertoires in COVID-19. TCRdb's table, derived via immunoSEQ multiplex PCR, lists solely in-frame clones and lacks some. The sample yields over 250,000 clones, around 90% seen once. Sequencing input: peripheral blood. The receptors stem from a man aged 45-65 years with acute or convalescent COVID-19. The CDR3 runs from the conserved cysteine through the conserved F or W. The order of the fields is clone size, D gene, CDR3 length, V gene, J gene, CDR3 DNA, CDR3 protein. The D gene is left open where the match is weak. A row's size may be missing; if present it is once, few, many or a size class.

size: .; D: TRBD1; length: 16; V: TRBV19; J: TRBJ1-5; DNA: TGTGCCAGTACCGACAGGGGGGGGTATAGCAATCAGCCCCAGCATTTT; CDR3: CASTDRGGYSNQPQHF
size: .; D: TRBD1; length: 21; V: TRBV3-1/TRBV3-2; J: TRBJ1-1; DNA: TGTGCCAGCAGCCAAAACCCCAGAGAAGCCGGGACAGGGGTGACGAACACTGAAGCTTTCTTT; CDR3: CASSQNPREAGTGVTNTEAFF
size: .; D: .; length: 16; V: TRBV7-3; J: TRBJ2-2; DNA: TGTGCCAGCAGCTTAGGAGGGGAAAGGGGCACCGGGGAGCTGTTTTTT; CDR3: CASSLGGERGTGELFF
size: .; D: TRBD1; length: 15; V: TRBV3-1/TRBV3-2; J: TRBJ1-1; DNA: TGTGCCAGCAGCCCCCGAATGACAGGGAGGACTGAAGCTTTCTTT; CDR3: CASSPRMTGRTEAFF
size: .; D: .; length: 14; V: TRBV5-1; J: TRBJ2-3; DNA: TGCGCCAGCAGCTTCCCGGAGGGAGCAGATACGCAGTATTTT; CDR3: CASSFPEGADTQYF
size: .; D: TRBD1; length: 15; V: TRBV7-3; J: TRBJ1-2; DNA: TGTGCCAGCAGCCCCGGGACAGGTTTACGCTATGGCTACACCTTC; CDR3: CASSPGTGLRYGYTF
size: .; D: TRBD2; length: 16; V: TRBV3-1/TRBV3-2; J: TRBJ2-5; DNA: TGTGCCAGCAGCCACATAGCGGGGGCCAACCAAGAGACCCAGTACTTC; CDR3: CASSHIAGANQETQYF
size: .; D: TRBD1; length: 16; V: TRBV7-3; J: TRBJ2-3; DNA: TGTGCCAGCAGAGAGACAGGGGCCCCGAACACAGATACGCAGTATTTT; CDR3: CASRETGAPNTDTQYF
size: .; D: TRBD1; length: 17; V: TRBV5-1; J: TRBJ2-5; DNA: TGCGCCAGCAGCGCACGAACAGGGGGCCCGCGGAGGGAGACCCAGTACTTC; CDR3: CASSARTGGPRRETQYF
size: .; D: .; length: 15; V: TRBV7-9; J: TRBJ1-2; DNA: TGTGCCAGCAGCTTATTACAGGAATCAGGCTATGGCTACACCTTC; CDR3: CASSLLQESGYGYTF
size: .; D: .; length: 14; V: TRBV7-3; J: TRBJ1-1; DNA: TGTGCCAGCAGCTTAAACAGGGACCTCACTGAAGCTTTCTTT; CDR3: CASSLNRDLTEAFF
size: few; D: TRBD1; length: 15; V: TRBV5-1; J: TRBJ2-1; DNA: TGCGCCAGCAGCCCGGGACAGGGGGGACTCGGGGAGCAGTTCTTC; CDR3: CASSPGQGGLGEQFF
size: .; D: .; length: 14; V: TRBV5-1; J: TRBJ2-7; DNA: TGCGCCAGCAGCCGCGGCGGCGGAGCCTACGAGCAGTACTTC; CDR3: CASSRGGGAYEQYF
size: .; D: TRBD1; length: 17; V: TRBV2; J: TRBJ2-1; DNA: TGTGCCAGCAGTGCCAGATCGGACAGGGGACCCTACAATGAGCAGTTCTTC; CDR3: CASSARSDRGPYNEQFF
size: .; D: .; length: 12; V: TRBV2; J: TRBJ1-2; DNA: TGTGCCAGCCCCCGAGAGGTACATGGCTACACCTTC; CDR3: CASPREVHGYTF
size: .; D: .; length: 15; V: TRBV3-1/TRBV3-2; J: TRBJ2-3; DNA: TGTGCCAGCAGCCAAGTGCGGCACAGCACAGATACGCAGTATTTT; CDR3: CASSQVRHSTDTQYF
size: .; D: .; length: 13; V: TRBV18; J: TRBJ1-1; DNA: TGTGCCAGCTCACCAGGGGCTAACACTGAAGCTTTCTTT; CDR3: CASSPGANTEAFF
size: .; D: TRBD1; length: 15; V: TRBV5-1; J: TRBJ1-2; DNA: TGCGCCAGCAGACTGGGACAGGGGAGCAACTATGGCTACACCTTC; CDR3: CASRLGQGSNYGYTF
size: .; D: .; length: 15; V: TRBV5-1; J: TRBJ1-3; DNA: TGCGCCAGCAGCTTGGCCAGCGACGGCGGAAACACCATATATTTT; CDR3: CASSLASDGGNTIYF
size: .; D: .; length: 17; V: TRBV5-5; J: TRBJ1-1; DNA: TGTGCCAGCAGCCCAAGGGACTTGATTGGAATGAACACTGAAGCTTTCTTT; CDR3: CASSPRDLIGMNTEAFF
size: .; D: .; length: 14; V: TRBV6-5; J: TRBJ1-2; DNA: TGTGCCAGCAGTTACGTGGGGCGTGGCTATGGCTACACCTTC; CDR3: CASSYVGRGYGYTF
size: once; D: TRBD1; length: 12; V: TRBV7-9; J: TRBJ1-2; DNA: TGTGCCGGACGACAGGGGCTATATGGCTACACCTTC; CDR3: CAGRQGLYGYTF
size: .; D: TRBD1; length: 15; V: TRBV11-1; J: TRBJ1-1; DNA: TGTGCCAGCCAATGGACAGGGAGTAGGGACACTGAAGCTTTCTTT; CDR3: CASQWTGSRDTEAFF
size: .; D: .; length: 13; V: TRBV5-4; J: TRBJ1-1; DNA: TGTGCCAGCAGCTTGGCCGGCGGCCGTGAAGCTTTCTTT; CDR3: CASSLAGGREAFF
size: .; D: .; length: 15; V: TRBV5-6; J: TRBJ1-4; DNA: TGTGCCAGCAGCTTGGTGACAGGAAGTAATGAAAAACTGTTTTTT; CDR3: CASSLVTGSNEKLFF
size: once; D: TRBD2; length: 15; V: TRBV5-1; J: TRBJ2-1; DNA: TGCGCCAGCAGCTTCCCGGGGGGGAACTACAATGAGCAGTTCTTC; CDR3: CASSFPGGNYNEQFF
size: .; D: .; length: 16; V: TRBV9; J: TRBJ1-3; DNA: TGTGCCAGCAGCGTAGCGTCAGAGGATACTGGAAACACCATATATTTT; CDR3: CASSVASEDTGNTIYF
size: .; D: TRBD2; length: 15; V: TRBV20-1; J: TRBJ2-3; DNA: TGCAGTGCTAGTGCCGCTAGCGGGGGGGCCGCTACGCAGTATTTT; CDR3: CSASAASGGAATQYF
size: .; D: .; length: 14; V: TRBV18; J: TRBJ2-1; DNA: TGTGCCAGCTCACCCCGGGACTCAGACAATGAGCAGTTCTTC; CDR3: CASSPRDSDNEQFF
size: .; D: TRBD2; length: 15; V: TRBV10-3; J: TRBJ2-2; DNA: TGTGCCAACCGCCGGGGGGAAACGAACACCGGGGAGCTGTTTTTT; CDR3: CANRRGETNTGELFF
size: .; D: TRBD1; length: 17; V: TRBV5-1; J: TRBJ2-1; DNA: TGCGCCAGCAGCGTACCCCTAGACAGGGGGTTTAGTGATGAGCAGTTCTTC; CDR3: CASSVPLDRGFSDEQFF
size: .; D: .; length: 15; V: TRBV6-6; J: TRBJ1-4; DNA: TGTGCCAGCAGTTACTCTGGCAGGGGTTATGGAAAACTGTTTTTT; CDR3: CASSYSGRGYGKLFF
size: .; D: TRBD1; length: 15; V: TRBV7-2; J: TRBJ2-7; DNA: TGTGCCAGCAGCTTCTCCGGACAGGGGGTCTACGAGCAGTACTTC; CDR3: CASSFSGQGVYEQYF
size: .; D: TRBD1; length: 15; V: TRBV7-9; J: TRBJ2-5; DNA: TGTGCCAGCAGCTCGGGGACAGGGTCTACGGAGACCCAGTACTTC; CDR3: CASSSGTGSTETQYF
size: .; D: TRBD1; length: 18; V: TRBV4-1; J: TRBJ2-7; DNA: TGCGCCAGCAGCCAAGAAGGGGGACAGGGGACCCCGTCCTACGAGCAGTACTTC; CDR3: CASSQEGGQGTPSYEQYF
size: .; D: .; length: 12; V: TRBV12-3/TRBV12-4; J: TRBJ1-1; DNA: TGTGCCAGCAGTTTTCGGGGAACTGAAGCTTTCTTT; CDR3: CASSFRGTEAFF
size: .; D: .; length: 12; V: TRBV12-3/TRBV12-4; J: TRBJ1-1; DNA: TGTGCCAGCAGCTCGGTAAACACTGAAGCTTTCTTT; CDR3: CASSSVNTEAFF
size: .; D: .; length: 13; V: TRBV9; J: TRBJ1-1; DNA: TGTGCCAGCAGCCCAAGAGGGAACACTGAAGCTTTCTTT; CDR3: CASSPRGNTEAFF
size: .; D: TRBD1; length: 16; V: TRBV7-2; J: TRBJ1-5; DNA: TGTGCCAGCAGCTTGGAGACCGGGACAGGGTCTCAGCCCCAGCATTTT; CDR3: CASSLETGTGSQPQHF
size: .; D: .; length: 12; V: TRBV2; J: TRBJ1-2; DNA: TGTGCCAGCAGACCAGGGCGCTATGGCTACACCTTC; CDR3: CASRPGRYGYTF
size: .; D: TRBD1; length: 16; V: TRBV25-1; J: TRBJ1-6; DNA: TGTGCCAGCAGTGAATTAGGGACAGGGGCCAATTCACCCCTCCACTTT; CDR3: CASSELGTGANSPLHF
size: .; D: .; length: 15; V: TRBV6-5; J: TRBJ1-2; DNA: TGTGCCAGCAGTTACGCCGCAGGTGCTAACTATGGCTACACCTTC; CDR3: CASSYAAGANYGYTF
size: .; D: .; length: 16; V: TRBV4-1; J: TRBJ1-1; DNA: TGCGCCAGCAGCCAAGAGGCGGCAAGGGGCGGCACTGAAGCTTTCTTT; CDR3: CASSQEAARGGTEAFF
size: .; D: .; length: 13; V: TRBV12-3/TRBV12-4; J: TRBJ1-3; DNA: TGTGCCAGCGGGGGGTTCTCTGGAAACACCATATATTTT; CDR3: CASGGFSGNTIYF